This is a list of T cell receptor beta chains from one sample in a study of naive and memory T cell subsets. MiXCR, run by TCRdb on the UMI-ligation and nested PCR reads, gives a single entry per CDR3 protein. The sample has about 85,000 distinct CDR3 sequences; about 12% are singletons. Sequenced material: central memory CD4+ T cells from blood. The receptor source for this set is a human donor in good health. Both conserved end residues are part of each CDR3. Each record gives: V gene, J gene, clone size, D gene, CDR3 DNA, CDR3 protein. D genes are given only for firm matches. Clone size is not always given. Where it is, it says once, few, many or a class for expanded clones.

TRBV10-3	TRBJ1-4	few	NA	TGTGCCATCAGTGTAAACAGCAATGAAAAACTGTTTTTT	CAISVNSNEKLFF
TRBV28	TRBJ1-1	NA	NA	TGTGCCAGCAGGTCGGGGCATCGCGGGGGCACTGAAGCTTTCTTT	CASRSGHRGGTEAFF
TRBV18	TRBJ1-1	few	NA	TGTGCCAGCTCACCAACCCGGTGTGACACTGAAGCTTTCTTT	CASSPTRCDTEAFF
TRBV5-8	TRBJ1-2	few	NA	TGTGCCAGCAGCCCCTGGACAGCGTCTAACTATGGCTACACCTTC	CASSPWTASNYGYTF
TRBV27	TRBJ2-6	NA	NA	TGTGCCAGCAGTTTATCGACCAGCTCTGGGGCCAACGTCCTGACTTTC	CASSLSTSSGANVLTF
TRBV6-2/TRBV6-3	TRBJ2-3	few	NA	TGTGCCAGCAGTTCCAGGGCTTTCGGAGATACGCAGTATTTT	CASSSRAFGDTQYF
TRBV20-1	TRBJ2-4	NA	TRBD1	TGCAGTGCTATCCCTCCGGGACAGGGAGCCAAAAACATTCAGTACTTC	CSAIPPGQGAKNIQYF
TRBV7-6	TRBJ2-6	many	NA	TGTGCCAGCAGCTTAAACCCGTCGGGCTCTGGGGCCAACGTCCTGACTTTC	CASSLNPSGSGANVLTF
TRBV5-1	TRBJ1-1	few	TRBD1	TGCGCCAGCAGCCACGGACAGGTGAACACTGAAGCTTTCTTT	CASSHGQVNTEAFF
TRBV7-2	TRBJ1-6	NA	NA	TGTGCCAGCAGCTTAGGGGTTGATTCACCCCTCCACTTT	CASSLGVDSPLHF
TRBV7-3	TRBJ2-1	NA	TRBD1	TGTGCCAGCAGCTTAATGGGTTCAGGGGGCAATGAGCAGTTCTTC	CASSLMGSGGNEQFF
TRBV12-3/TRBV12-4	TRBJ2-3	many	TRBD2	TGTGCCAGCAGTTTAGGGCTAGCGGGGGGAGATACGCAGTATTTT	CASSLGLAGGDTQYF
TRBV20-1	TRBJ1-1	NA	NA	TGCAGTGCTAGAGAGGGGGGGCATAACACTGAAGCTTTCTTT	CSAREGGHNTEAFF
TRBV28	TRBJ2-1	few	TRBD2	TGTGCCAGCAGTTTTTCCGGGACTAGCGGGAGGGCCCCTCAGAGGGACAATGAGCAGTTCTTC	CASSFSGTSGRAPQRDNEQFF
TRBV6-1	TRBJ1-2	few	NA	TGTGCCAGCAAAGCAGGGCCCGGGTCTACCTATGGCTACACCTTC	CASKAGPGSTYGYTF
TRBV28	TRBJ1-1	many	NA	TGTGCCAGCAGAACCGGGGCCTTGAACACTGAAGCTTTCTTT	CASRTGALNTEAFF
TRBV7-2	TRBJ2-1	few	TRBD2	TGTGCCAGCAGCTCACGGGGGGAGACTAGACGTGATGAGCAGTTCTTC	CASSSRGETRRDEQFF
TRBV9	TRBJ2-1	many	TRBD2	TGTGCCAGCAGCGTAGACCCGGGAGGGGTATTAAATGAGCAGTTCTTC	CASSVDPGGVLNEQFF
TRBV5-4	TRBJ2-1	many	TRBD2	TGTGCCAGCAGCTTGGGTGGTAGCGGGGGACCCTACTACAATGAGCAGTTCTTC	CASSLGGSGGPYYNEQFF
TRBV5-1	TRBJ2-5	NA	NA	TGCGCCAGCGCCTTCCAAGAGACCCAGTACTTC	CASAFQETQYF
TRBV18	TRBJ2-7	few	TRBD1	TGTGCCAGCTCACCACCGTCAACAGGGGGAGGTTCCGAGCAGTACTTC	CASSPPSTGGGSEQYF
TRBV12-5	TRBJ1-2	NA	NA	TGTGCTAGTGGTTTGACAGGGCCTAACTATGGCTACACCTTC	CASGLTGPNYGYTF